This T cell receptor beta chain was retrieved from a study of blood T cells in healthy people across ages (dated by TCRdb to about 2015). A note on the overall study: In model experiments, template switching captured about one uniquely barcoded TCR beta cDNA molecule for every two T cells. Donors were grouped into four age groups: young (average approximately 16 years), middle-aged (39), aged (over 55) and long-lived (just over 80). Age-related changes in TCR beta repertoire diversity were measured in the study by deep sequencing normalized with unique cDNA molecular identifiers. To avoid experimental bias, donors of different ages were spread randomly across the sequencing lanes. The study analyzed two additional independent replicas of 1 million unique cDNA reads from the same blood draw for two donors, one aged 18 to 30 and one aged 80 or older. General study outcomes and caveats: Observed TCR beta diversity per million T cells fell roughly linearly with age, and a significant reduction was already apparent by age approximately 40. The long-lived group showed more naive CD4+ T cells, fewer expanded clones and increased TCR diversity than the aged group, suggesting age selection. The CMV infection status of donors was not known, potentially confounding age-related changes in expanded clonotypes. Since profiling was done on bulk unsorted PBMCs, naive and antigen-experienced compartments could not be conclusively compared. Total diversity estimates from one million sequenced T cells were considered lower bounds and underestimates. A strong correlation was found between observed TCR beta diversity and the percentage of naive T cells measured by flow cytometry.

The approximately 41 donors, aged about 6 to 95 years, were systemically healthy Caucasian individuals from Russia. Around 10 milliliters of peripheral blood were drawn from each donor into EDTA-treated Vacutainer tubes. Ficoll-Paque density-gradient centrifugation was used to isolate PBMCs, with at least 7 million obtained per sample. Trizol reagent was used to extract total RNA from the PBMCs, yielding at least 6 micrograms per sample. Naive CD45RAhigh/CD27high T cell percentages were measured by flow cytometry on a PBMC aliquot from every donor. The library was produced with 5' RACE. Instrument used: Illumina HiSeq 2500. A second PCR of roughly 7 to 11 cycles was performed with a sample-barcoded 5' primer and a J-beta primer mix. A unique molecular identifier was introduced onto each TCR beta cDNA molecule by a template-switch 5' adaptor carrying 12 random nucleotides. Each sample yielded at least 3 million CDR3-containing paired-end reads. All of the RNA was converted into first-strand cDNA using the Mint cDNA synthesis kit, with a TRBC-specific oligonucleotide serving as the primer. Following uracil-DNA glycosylase treatment, a first 18-cycle PCR with universal primers M1SS and BC2_uni_R was performed on all cDNA. Under the source paper's analysis protocol: For normalization, 1 million high-quality reads were randomly selected from each sample, with every read carrying a distinct molecular identifier. Reads with shared molecular identifiers were discarded instead of being binned into consensus sequences. CDR3 identification, clonotype clustering and error correction used MiTCR with a Q25 quality threshold and the strictest error-elimination algorithm. A nonparametric unseen species model using Euler transformation provided a lower-bound estimate of total TCR beta diversity. Through fastp at Q25 and MiXCR, TCRdb rebuilt clones from the public reads, retaining in-frame beta chains. Every CDR3 protein is listed once, alongside the most common genes and DNA of its rows. The V and J calls and clone size are TCRdb's, not the authors'. This sample holds around 1,600,000 distinct CDR3 sequences; roughly 43% were observed only once. The top ten constitute approximately 4% of the sample.

On this clonotype: Its antigen is currently not known. At one of its ends the junction is not consistent with the germline gene, which may arise from a read error.

Counted from cysteine to phenylalanine, this CDR3 has 14 amino acids. Of the read, only the CDR3 DNA is kept; its 42 bases are in frame from base 1. The germline V gene (reference sequence) provides CDR1 DFQATT and CDR2 SNEGSKA. The sequence derives from a woman aged 18-35 years in good health. Sequenced sample: blood. The chain is assembled from TRBV20-1 and TRBJ2-3, and 9 bases in between align with TRBD2. The CDR3 region reads CGARLGSGGMAQYF. The DNA sequence is TGCGGTGCTAGATTGGGTAGCGGGGGAATGGCGCAGTATTTT.